This T cell receptor beta chain was identified during a study of human T cells and chemical hapten exposure. The length of the CDR3 is 16 residues. Looked up from germline, CDR1 is MNHEY and CDR2 is SVGAGI. V was shortened by 2 bases and J by 1 base, with 14 bases between the two germline ends. This clonotype was observed a handful of times. Sample time point: patch test 1, 2 weeks after DPC sensitization. Treatment defined: therapeutic diphenylcyclopropenone sensitization with weekly scalp DPC. TCRdb passed the RACE reads through MiXCR, listing each CDR3 protein once. The repertoire holds about 120,000 distinct CDR3 sequences, with roughly 13% as singletons.

The sequence was obtained from a man younger than 35 with alopecia areata. Some clones in this sample may be carry-over from other donors' samples. The chain carries TRBV6-5 and TRBJ1-1; D is ambiguous. The sample consisted of whole blood, taken in connection with sensitization to the hapten diphenylcyclopropenone (DPC). CDR3 coding DNA: TGTGCCAGCAGTTACACATTACAGAGAACGAACACTGAAGCTTTCTTT. It is translated as CASSYTLQRTNTEAFF.